These 26 T cell receptor beta chains were all obtained from the same sample, sequenced in a study of T cell clonality in common variable immunodeficiency. TCRdb's copy holds only in-frame clones and misses some; the assay was immunoSEQ multiplex PCR. Listed for the sample are roughly 42,000 clones, none seen a single time. Sequencing used peripheral blood mononuclear cells. All receptors come from a person between 18 and 75 years old in good health.

With regard to this clone: Mismatch with germline at one junction end may stem from a read error. The read falls 3 residues short of the CDR3 end, and the missing part is taken from the germline J gene. V is TRBV6-1 and J is TRBJ2-4; 9 bases match TRBD2. Germline V lookup: CDR1 MNHNS, CDR2 SASEGT. The CDR3 extends over 15 amino acids. CDR3 amino acids: CASREAAGGQETQYF. CDR3 DNA (partial): TGTGCCAGCCGTGAAGCGGCGGGGGGGCAAGAGACT.

Ten or more counts support this clone. The DNA ends 3 residues before the CDR3 does, and the rest of the CDR3 is filled in from the germline J gene. The chain couples TRBV12-3 or TRBV12-4 to TRBJ1-6; TRBD1 is a possible D gene (5 bases). The CDR3 is 14 residues long. Trimming left V 5 bases short and J 8 bases short, with 13 bases between. This CDR3 reads CASSLPGKDSPLHF. Incomplete CDR3 DNA: TGTGCCAGCAGTCTCCCAGGGAAGGATTCACCC.

This clone was picked up many times. The read is 3 residues too short to cover the CDR3 end, so that end is filled in from the germline J gene. J is TRBJ1-1 and V is TRBV18; D call uncertain. The CDR3 has 14 residues. In germline, CDR1 is KGHSH, CDR2 LQKENI. V was pared by 4 bases and J by 3 bases, with 12 bases between. CDR3 in amino acids: CASSLRRADTEAFF. The sequenced CDR3 bases are TGTGCCAGCTCACTCAGGCGGGCGGACACTGAA.

This clone was detected many times. From the germline J gene comes the end of the CDR3, since the read stops 3 residues before it. This sample also contains other DNA sequences that code for the same CDR3. This chain links TRBV20-1 with TRBJ1-3, with unresolved D. CDR1 DFQATT and CDR2 SNEGSKA come from the germline V gene (reference sequence). Trimming shortened V by 2 bases and J by 3 bases, and 11 bases separated the two germline ends. The CDR3 totals 14 residues. CDR3 residues: CSARSGGGGNTIYF. The covered CDR3 bases are TGCAGTGCTAGAAGCGGCGGAGGTGGAAACACC.

The sample holds many counts of this clone. The sequenced fragment ends 3 residues before the CDR3 boundary, so the rest is inferred from the germline J gene. The chain joins TRBV4-1 to TRBJ2-7; TRBD1 agrees at 7 bases. Germline V gene data show CDR1 as MGHRA and CDR2 as YSYEKL. The CDR3 spans 15 residues. With 5 bases clipped from V and 3 bases from J, the junction kept 10 bases outside the gene matches. The CDR3 bases that were read are TGCGCCAGCAGCGAAGGAAAGGGGGCCGTCTACGAG. Translating gives CASSEGKGAVYE. The entire CDR3 reads CASSEGKGAVYEQYF.

This clone has ten or more counts. The sequenced fragment ends 3 residues before the CDR3 boundary, so the rest is inferred from the germline J gene. The chain recombines TRBV2 with TRBJ1-5, with TRBD1 as a possible D gene (6 bases). The CDR3 consists of 12 residues. V was trimmed by 6 bases and J by 7 bases, leaving 10 bases between them. Germline assignment: CDR1 SNHLY and CDR2 FYNNEI. CDR3 DNA (partial): TGTGCCAGCAGGAAGACAGGACAGCCC. It specifies CASRKTGQP. The entire CDR3 is CASRKTGQPQHF. The full variable domain, rest sourced from reference TRBV2 and TRBJ1-5, is EPEVTQTPSHQVTQMGQEVILRCVPISNHLYFYWYRQILGQKVEFLVSFYNNEISEKSEIFDDQFSVERPDGSNFTLKIRSTKLEDSAMYFCASRKTGQPQHFGDGTRLSIL.

At least ten counts were recorded for this clone. Sequencing ends 3 residues short of the CDR3 end; the germline J gene provides the rest. This chain links TRBV4-1 with TRBJ2-6, with D perhaps matching TRBD1 (5 bases). Deletions cut 6 bases from V and 1 base from J, with 13 bases between. Germline V lookup: CDR1 MGHRA, CDR2 YSYEKL. The CDR3 is made up of 16 amino acids. The sequenced part of the CDR3 DNA is TGCGCCAGCAGTCCAGGGTTTAATTCTGGGGCCAACGTC. Amino acid sequence: CASSPGFNSGANV. The entire CDR3 sequence reads CASSPGFNSGANVLTF.

This clone was detected ten times or more. The read ends 3 residues before the CDR3 terminus; that terminus is restored from the germline J gene. The gene calls are TRBV3-1 (or the pseudogene TRBV3-2) and TRBJ2-5; 7 positions agree with TRBD1. The germline gives CDR1 LGHDT, CDR2 YNNKEL (reference sequence). Germline trimming cut 4 bases from V and 6 bases from J; bases unmatched to any gene: 8. This CDR3 contains 14 residues. The CDR3 loop is CASSPGGAVKTQYF. The sequenced CDR3 bases are TGTGCCAGCAGCCCAGGGGGAGCAGTAAAGACC.

This clone was counted at least ten times. The CDR3 end lies 3 residues beyond the end of the read and is filled in from the germline J gene. The gene calls are TRBV7-6 and TRBJ2-7, with 8 bases lining up with TRBD2. CDR3 length equals 15 residues. The germline V gene encodes CDR1 SGHVS and CDR2 FNYEAQ. Trimming cost V 1 base and J 2 bases; bases outside gene matches: 4. This chain's CDR3 is CASSLGTSRAYEQYF. Partial CDR3 DNA: TGTGCCAGCAGCTTAGGGACTAGCAGGGCCTACGAG.

There are many counts of this clone. The read comes to an end 3 residues before the CDR3 does, leaving the germline J gene to fill in the end. This chain joins TRBV7-6 and TRBJ1-3, with D uncertain. V was trimmed by 7 bases and J by 1 base, leaving 11 bases between them. Germline CDR1 and CDR2: SGHVS and FNYEAQ. The CDR3 runs 14 residues. CDR3 bases read: TGTGCCAGCACCGGGGAACCTTCTGGAAACACC. It is translated as CASTGEPSGNT. The CDR3 reads in full as CASTGEPSGNTIYF.

At least ten counts were recorded for this clone. The sequenced fragment ends 3 residues before the CDR3 boundary, so the rest is inferred from the germline J gene. The V call is TRBV19, the J call TRBJ2-3, with TRBD2 matching over 7 bases. The CDR3 has 14 residues. The J segment lost 2 bases and the V segment lost 8 bases, leaving 7 bases of the junction unmatched. In germline, CDR1 is LNHDA, CDR2 SQIVND (reference sequence). CDR3 DNA (partial): TGTGCCAGTGTTGGCCTAGCGGCCACAGATACG. Its translation is CASVGLAATDT. The entire CDR3 is CASVGLAATDTQYF.

This clone has only a few counts. The read ends 3 residues before the CDR3 terminus; that terminus is restored from the germline J gene. This chain uses TRBV7-8 with TRBJ2-2; 12 nucleotides align to TRBD1. Germline-derived CDR1 and CDR2 are SGHVS and FQNEAQ. The CDR3 has 17 residues. Trimming took 1 base from V and 7 from J; bases not matched to a gene: 7. The CDR3 here is CASSLGEGQGASGELFF. The covered CDR3 bases are TGTGCCAGCAGCTTAGGGGAGGGACAGGGGGCAAGCGGGGAG.

The table lists this clone with many counts. The sequenced fragment ends 3 residues before the CDR3 boundary, so the rest is inferred from the germline J gene. The V gene is TRBV28, the J gene TRBJ1-1; no clear D. This CDR3 spans 11 amino acids. Germline V gene lookup returns CDR1 MDHEN and CDR2 SYDVKM. The V gene lost 11 bases and the J gene lost 1 base, with 8 bases spanning the gap. The CDR3 spells CAVRGNTEAFF. The sequenced part of the CDR3 DNA is TGTGCCGTCCGGGGGAACACTGAA.

This clone came up many times. Read sequence stops 3 residues before the CDR3 end, and the germline J gene provides the missing end. The V call is TRBV13, the J call TRBJ2-5, with 9 bases matching TRBD1. Germline V gene lookup returns CDR1 PRHDT and CDR2 FYEKMQ (reference sequence). Trimming cost V 1 base and J 4 bases; bases outside gene matches: 4. CDR3 length: 15 residues. The CDR3 DNA, read in part, is TGTGCCAGCAGCTTAGCGGGACAGGGTCTAGAGACC. This codes for CASSLAGQGLET. The CDR3 in its entirety is CASSLAGQGLETQYF.

This clone was counted at least ten times. The read terminates 3 residues before the CDR3 end, so the remaining end is supplied by the germline J gene. The V call is TRBV5-1, the J call TRBJ1-1, with a possible D match to TRBD1 (6 bases). The germline V gene has CDR1 SGHRS and CDR2 YFSETQ. Trimming left V 3 bases short and J 2 bases short, with 14 bases between. The CDR3 runs to 15 residues. The covered CDR3 bases are TGCGCCAGCAGCTCAAGACAGGTAGGAAACACTGAA. This sequence encodes CASSSRQVGNTE. The full-length CDR3 reads as CASSSRQVGNTEAFF.

CDR3 DNA, as far as it was read: TGTGCCAGTAGTACTGACAAGGAGACAGTCTACGAG. Translation: CASSTDKETVYE. The whole CDR3 sequence reads CASSTDKETVYEQYF. This sequence joins TRBV19 and TRBJ2-7; possibly TRBD1 for D (5 bases). Sequencing ends 3 residues short of the CDR3 end; the germline J gene provides the rest. The CDR3 contains 15 residues. Germline assignment: CDR1 LNHDA and CDR2 SQIVND (reference sequence). Trimming removed 4 bases at V and 3 bases at J, with 16 bases between. The complete variable domain, with remaining parts taken from reference TRBV19 and TRBJ2-7, reads DGGITQSPKYLFRKEGQNVTLSCEQNLNHDAMYWYRQDPGQGLRLIYYSQIVNDFQKGDIAEGYSVSREKKESFPLTVTSAQKNPTAFYLCASSTDKETVYEQYFGPGTRLTVT.

This clone came up many times. The read ends 3 residues early relative to the CDR3; the germline J gene fills the gap. J is TRBJ2-1 and V is TRBV5-1, with TRBD2 matching 10 bases. The CDR3 is 17 residues long. Germline CDR1 reads SGHRS; CDR2 reads YFSETQ. V trimming: 0 bases; J trimming: 8 bases; junction bases outside the gene matches: 11. This chain's CDR3 is CASSLEFSGGFFYEQFF. The sequenced part of the CDR3 DNA is TGCGCCAGCAGCTTGGAATTTAGCGGGGGGTTTTTCTATGAG. Together with reference TRBV5-1 and TRBJ2-1, the CDR3 gives the full variable domain: KAGVTQTPRYLIKTRGQQVTLSCSPISGHRSVSWYQQTPGQGLQFLFEYFSETQRNKGNFPGRFSGRQFSNSRSEMNVSTLELGDSALYLCASSLEFSGGFFYEQFFGPGTRLTVL.

At least ten counts were recorded for this clone. The CDR3 sequence is CASSYRVENSPLHF. Partial CDR3 DNA: TGTGCCAGTAGTTACAGGGTCGAGAATTCACCC. The chain couples TRBV19 to TRBJ1-6; TRBD1 is a possible D gene (6 bases). The observed sequence ends 3 residues before the CDR3 terminus, with the missing tail filled in from the germline J gene. The ends were cut back, 5 bases at V and 7 bases at J, with 12 bases in the middle. Germline V lookup: CDR1 LNHDA, CDR2 SQIVND (reference sequence). The CDR3 is made up of 14 amino acids.

This clone was found many times. The read ends 3 residues shy of where the CDR3 ends; the end is completed using the germline J gene. The gene calls are TRBV7-3 and TRBJ2-1, with 11 bases that match TRBD2. The CDR3 contains 15 residues. Trimming cost V 5 bases and J 2 bases; bases outside gene matches: 2. Germline loops: CDR1 SGHTA, CDR2 FQGTGA. Here the CDR3 reads CASSRLAGPYNEQFF. The part of the CDR3 DNA that was read is TGTGCCAGCAGCAGACTAGCGGGACCCTACAATGAG.

Ten or more counts support this clone. From the germline J gene comes the end of the CDR3, since the read stops 3 residues before it. The rearrangement uses TRBV19 and TRBJ1-5; a possible D gene is TRBD1 (5 bases). CDR3 size: 15 residues. Trimming left V 5 bases short and J 0 bases short, with 11 bases between. In germline, CDR1 is LNHDA, CDR2 SQIVND (reference sequence). CDR3 bases read: TGTGCCAGTAGTTGGGCAGGGAATAGCAATCAGCCC. Translating gives CASSWAGNSNQP. Given in full, the CDR3 is CASSWAGNSNQPQHF.

This clone has more than one count but fewer than ten. The read finishes 3 residues shy of the CDR3 end, and the germline J gene is used to complete it. V gene TRBV20-1 combines with J gene TRBJ2-7, with 7 bases lining up with TRBD2. V was pared by 6 bases and J by 3 bases, with 5 bases of the junction left unmatched. Per the germline V gene, CDR1 is DFQATT and CDR2 is SNEGSKA (reference sequence). The CDR3 covers 12 residues. CDR3 sequence reads: CSANGGNYEQYF. The CDR3 DNA, read in part, is TGCAGTGCAAACGGGGGGAACTACGAG.

This clone is classed as medium-sized. The sequenced fragment ends 3 residues before the CDR3 boundary, so the rest is inferred from the germline J gene. V and J are TRBV6-2 or TRBV6-3 and TRBJ2-3; 11 bases fit TRBD2. The CDR3 length is 15 residues. CDR1 is MNHEY and CDR2 is SVGEGT in the germline V gene. J gave up 0 bases and V 4 bases, and 0 bases lay outside the gene matches. CDR3 DNA (partial): TGTGCCAGCAGTTGGACTAGCGGGAGCACAGATACG. Amino acids: CASSWTSGSTDT. The complete CDR3 reads CASSWTSGSTDTQYF.

This clone has only a few counts. The read ends 3 residues shy of where the CDR3 ends; the end is completed using the germline J gene. The V and J genes are TRBV18 and TRBJ2-2, with 7 bases aligning to TRBD1. The CDR3 is 14 amino acids. Looked up from germline, CDR1 is KGHSH and CDR2 is LQKENI. CDR3 sequence: CASSPQGANEKLFF. Incomplete CDR3 DNA: TGTGCCAGCTCACCACAGGGGGCTAATGAAAAG.

This clone was observed at least ten times. The read ends 3 residues shy of where the CDR3 ends; the end is completed using the germline J gene. This chain uses TRBV11-3 with TRBJ1-1; 7 bases match TRBD1. The CDR3 covers 15 residues. Germline CDR1 and CDR2: SGHNT and YENEEA. V was clipped by 2 bases and J by 5 bases; unmatched bases: 8. The sequenced part of the CDR3 DNA is TGTGCCAGCAGCTTATCCTCACAGGGGCGGACTGAA. Amino acid sequence: CASSLSSQGRTE. The complete CDR3 reads CASSLSSQGRTEAFF.

In its sample, this clone was seen many times. The read ends 3 residues shy of where the CDR3 ends; the end is completed using the germline J gene. V usage is TRBV2 and J usage is TRBJ1-1; D ambiguous. Trimming left V 2 bases short and J 3 bases short, with 7 bases between. The CDR3 contains 13 residues. CDR1 is SNHLY and CDR2 is FYNNEI in the germline V gene. CDR3 residues: CASSESDYTEAFF. Partial CDR3 DNA: TGTGCCAGCAGTGAATCCGACTACACTGAA.

This clone occurred many times. The observed sequence ends 3 residues before the CDR3 terminus, with the missing tail filled in from the germline J gene. This chain uses TRBV5-1 with TRBJ2-2; 9 bases line up with TRBD1. V was clipped by 4 bases and J by 0 bases; unmatched bases: 7. Germline CDR1 and CDR2: SGHRS and YFSETQ. The length of the CDR3 is 17 residues. The CDR3 bases that were read are TGCGCCAGCAGCAAGAGGGACAGGGCAACGAACACCGGGGAG. Translating it yields CASSKRDRATNTGE. The entire CDR3 reads CASSKRDRATNTGELFF.